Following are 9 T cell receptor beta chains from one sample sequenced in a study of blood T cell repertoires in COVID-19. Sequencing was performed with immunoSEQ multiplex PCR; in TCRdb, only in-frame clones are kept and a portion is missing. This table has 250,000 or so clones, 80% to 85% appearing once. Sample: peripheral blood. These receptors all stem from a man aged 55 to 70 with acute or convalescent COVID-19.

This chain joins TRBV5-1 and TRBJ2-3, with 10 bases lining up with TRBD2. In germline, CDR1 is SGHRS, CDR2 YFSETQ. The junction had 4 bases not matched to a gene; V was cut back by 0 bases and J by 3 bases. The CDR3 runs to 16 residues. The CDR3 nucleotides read TGCGCCAGCAGCTTGGGTTCTAGCGGGAGTACAGATACGCAGTATTTT. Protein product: CASSLGSSGSTDTQYF. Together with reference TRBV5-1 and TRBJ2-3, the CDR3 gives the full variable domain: KAGVTQTPRYLIKTRGQQVTLSCSPISGHRSVSWYQQTPGQGLQFLFEYFSETQRNKGNFPGRFSGRQFSNSRSEMNVSTLELGDSALYLCASSLGSSGSTDTQYFGPGTRLTVL.

The CDR3 reads CASSQRQGQETQYF. DNA of the CDR3: TGCGCCAGCAGCCAGAGACAGGGACAAGAGACCCAGTACTTC. The rearrangement links TRBV5-1 to TRBJ2-5, with TRBD1 matching over 7 bases. CDR1 is SGHRS and CDR2 is YFSETQ in the germline V gene. The V segment lost 4 bases and the J segment 2 bases; nucleotides outside the gene matches: 5. This CDR3 has 14 residues. Variable domain in full (rest from reference TRBV5-1 and TRBJ2-5): KAGVTQTPRYLIKTRGQQVTLSCSPISGHRSVSWYQQTPGQGLQFLFEYFSETQRNKGNFPGRFSGRQFSNSRSEMNVSTLELGDSALYLCASSQRQGQETQYFGPGTRLLVL.

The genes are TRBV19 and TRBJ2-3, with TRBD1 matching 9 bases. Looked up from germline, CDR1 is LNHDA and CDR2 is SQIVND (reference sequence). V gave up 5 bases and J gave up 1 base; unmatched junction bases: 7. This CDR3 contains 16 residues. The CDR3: CASSSTGGAGTDTQYF. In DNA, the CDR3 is TGTGCCAGTAGTTCTACAGGGGGCGCGGGCACAGATACGCAGTATTTT.

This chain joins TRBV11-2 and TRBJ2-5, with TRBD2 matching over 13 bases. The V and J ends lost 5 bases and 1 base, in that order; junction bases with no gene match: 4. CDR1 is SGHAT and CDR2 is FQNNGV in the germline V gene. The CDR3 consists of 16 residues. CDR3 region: CASSPGLAGAQETQYF. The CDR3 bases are TGTGCCAGCAGCCCAGGACTAGCGGGAGCCCAAGAGACCCAGTACTTC.

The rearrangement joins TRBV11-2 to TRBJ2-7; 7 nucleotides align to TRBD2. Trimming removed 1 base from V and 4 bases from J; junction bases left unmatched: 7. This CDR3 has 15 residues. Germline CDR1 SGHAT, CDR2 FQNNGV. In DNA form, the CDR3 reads TGTGCCAGCAGCTTAGTGGCAGGGAGGGAGTACGAGCAGTACTTC. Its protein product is CASSLVAGREYEQYF.

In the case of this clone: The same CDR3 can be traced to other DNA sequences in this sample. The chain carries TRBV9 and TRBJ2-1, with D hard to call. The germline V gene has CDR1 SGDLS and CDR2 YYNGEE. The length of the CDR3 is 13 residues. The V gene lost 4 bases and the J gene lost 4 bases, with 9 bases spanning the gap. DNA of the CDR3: TGTGCCAGCAGCCCCCGGTCATACAATGAGCAGTTCTTC. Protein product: CASSPRSYNEQFF. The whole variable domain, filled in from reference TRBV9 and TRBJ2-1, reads DSGVTQTPKHLITATGQRVTLRCSPRSGDLSVYWYQQSLDQGLQFLIQYYNGEERAKGNILERFSAQQFPDLHSELNLSSLELGDSALYFCASSPRSYNEQFFGPGTRLTVL.

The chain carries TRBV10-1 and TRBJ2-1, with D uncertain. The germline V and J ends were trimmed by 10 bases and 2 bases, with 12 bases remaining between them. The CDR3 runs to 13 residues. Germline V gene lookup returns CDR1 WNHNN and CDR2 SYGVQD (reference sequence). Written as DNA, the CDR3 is TGCGCCACCCAGACAATCACCTACAATGAGCAGTTCTTC. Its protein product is CATQTITYNEQFF.

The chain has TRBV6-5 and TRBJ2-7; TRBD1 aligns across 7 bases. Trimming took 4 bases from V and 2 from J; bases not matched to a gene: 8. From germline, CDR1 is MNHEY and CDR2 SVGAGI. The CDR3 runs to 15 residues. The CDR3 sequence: CASSSTGTAAYEQYF. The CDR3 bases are TGTGCCAGCAGTTCAACCGGGACAGCAGCCTACGAGCAGTACTTC.

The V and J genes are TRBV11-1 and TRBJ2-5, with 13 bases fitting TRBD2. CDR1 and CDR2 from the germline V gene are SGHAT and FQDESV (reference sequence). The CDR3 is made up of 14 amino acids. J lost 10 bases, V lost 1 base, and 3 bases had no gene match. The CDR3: CASSLVGLAGVQYF. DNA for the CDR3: TGTGCCAGCAGCTTAGTAGGACTAGCGGGGGTCCAGTACTTC.